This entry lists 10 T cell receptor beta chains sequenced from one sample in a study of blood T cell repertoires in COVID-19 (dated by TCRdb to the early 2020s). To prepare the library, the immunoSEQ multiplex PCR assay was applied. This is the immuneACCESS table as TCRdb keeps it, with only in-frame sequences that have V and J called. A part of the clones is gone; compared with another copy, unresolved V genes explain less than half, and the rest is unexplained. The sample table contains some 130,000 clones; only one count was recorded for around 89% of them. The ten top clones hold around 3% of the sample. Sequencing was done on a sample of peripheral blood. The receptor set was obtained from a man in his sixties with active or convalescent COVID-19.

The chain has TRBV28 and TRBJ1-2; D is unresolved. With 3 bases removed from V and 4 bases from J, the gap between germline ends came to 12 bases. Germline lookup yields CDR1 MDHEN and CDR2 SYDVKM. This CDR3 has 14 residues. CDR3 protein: CASSFELTVYGYTF. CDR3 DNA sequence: TGTGCCAGCAGTTTCGAATTAACAGTCTATGGCTACACCTTC.

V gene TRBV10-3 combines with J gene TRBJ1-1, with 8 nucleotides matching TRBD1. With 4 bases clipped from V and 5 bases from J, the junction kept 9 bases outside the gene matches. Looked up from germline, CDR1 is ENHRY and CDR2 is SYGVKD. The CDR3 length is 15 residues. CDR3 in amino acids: CAISGLGQGATEAFF. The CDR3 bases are TGTGCCATCAGTGGATTAGGGCAGGGGGCGACTGAAGCTTTCTTT.

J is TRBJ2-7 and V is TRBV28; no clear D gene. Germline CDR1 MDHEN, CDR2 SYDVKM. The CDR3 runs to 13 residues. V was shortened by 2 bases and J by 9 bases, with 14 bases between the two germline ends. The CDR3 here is CASSLTRVAGQYF. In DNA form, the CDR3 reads TGTGCCAGCAGTTTAACCCGGGTTGCCGGGCAGTACTTC. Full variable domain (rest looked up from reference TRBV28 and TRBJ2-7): DVKVTQSSRYLVKRTGEKVFLECVQDMDHENMFWYRQDPGLGLRLIYFSYDVKMKEKGDIPEGYSVSREKKERFSLILESASTNQTSMYLCASSLTRVAGQYFGPGTRLTVT.

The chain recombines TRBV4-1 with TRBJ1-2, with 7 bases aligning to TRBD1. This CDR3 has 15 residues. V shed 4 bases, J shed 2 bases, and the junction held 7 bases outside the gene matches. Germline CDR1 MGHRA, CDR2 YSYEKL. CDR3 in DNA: TGCGCCAGCAGCCTCCGGGACAGTACCAACTATGGCTACACCTTC. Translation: CASSLRDSTNYGYTF.

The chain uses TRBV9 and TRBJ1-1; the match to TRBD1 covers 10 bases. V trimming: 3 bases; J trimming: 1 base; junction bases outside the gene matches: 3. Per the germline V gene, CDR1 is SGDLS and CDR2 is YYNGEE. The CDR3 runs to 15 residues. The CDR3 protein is CASSARDRGNTEAFF. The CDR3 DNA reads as TGTGCCAGCAGCGCACGGGACAGGGGGAACACTGAAGCTTTCTTT.

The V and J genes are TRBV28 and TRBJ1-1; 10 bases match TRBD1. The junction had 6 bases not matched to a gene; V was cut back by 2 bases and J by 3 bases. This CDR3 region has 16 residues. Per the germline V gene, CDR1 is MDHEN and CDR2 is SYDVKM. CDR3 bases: TGTGCCAGCAGTTTACTCCCGGGACAGGGGCACACTGAAGCTTTCTTT. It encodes CASSLLPGQGHTEAFF.

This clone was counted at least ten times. DNA for the CDR3: TGTGCCAGCCGAGACAGATTTTCCTACGAGCAGTACTTC. Translating it yields CASRDRFSYEQYF. The J gene is TRBJ2-7, the V gene TRBV6-5; TRBD1 might be the D (5 bases). The CDR3 extends over 13 amino acids. The germline CDR1 and CDR2 sequences are MNHEY and SVGAGI. Trimming removed 8 bases from V and 1 base from J, with 12 bases in between.

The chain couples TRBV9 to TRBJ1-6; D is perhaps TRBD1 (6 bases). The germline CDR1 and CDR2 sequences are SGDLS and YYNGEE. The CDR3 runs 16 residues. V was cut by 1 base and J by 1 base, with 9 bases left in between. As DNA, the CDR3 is TGTGCCAGCAGCGTACGGGACAAGTCCTATAATTCACCCCTCCACTTT. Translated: CASSVRDKSYNSPLHF. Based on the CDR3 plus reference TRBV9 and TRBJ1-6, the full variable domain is DSGVTQTPKHLITATGQRVTLRCSPRSGDLSVYWYQQSLDQGLQFLIQYYNGEERAKGNILERFSAQQFPDLHSELNLSSLELGDSALYFCASSVRDKSYNSPLHFGNGTRLTVT.

DNA for the CDR3: TGTGCCACCAGGGTAACAGGGGGCAGCAATCAGCCCCAGCATTTT. It codes for CATRVTGGSNQPQHF. This chain uses TRBV15 with TRBJ1-5, with 9 bases identical to TRBD1. CDR3 length: 15 amino acids. The V segment lost 6 bases and the J segment 1 base; nucleotides outside the gene matches: 4. Germline-derived CDR1 and CDR2 are LNHNV and YYDKDF (reference sequence).

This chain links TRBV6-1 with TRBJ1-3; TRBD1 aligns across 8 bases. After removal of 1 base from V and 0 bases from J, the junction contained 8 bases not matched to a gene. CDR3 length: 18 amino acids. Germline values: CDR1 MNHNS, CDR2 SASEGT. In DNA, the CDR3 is TGTGCCAGCAGTGAAGGACAGGGGTTTGTGTTCTCTGGAAACACCATATATTTT. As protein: CASSEGQGFVFSGNTIYF.